This T cell receptor beta chain was sequenced during a study of blood T cell repertoires in COVID-19. Study context: The United States, Italy and Spain provided the acute and convalescent COVID-19 samples.

This clone was counted a few times. Per the authors' pipeline: From reference gene primer amplification, estimates of nucleated cell counts were derived. Clones were sequenced by immunoSEQ multiplex PCR, and TCRdb holds only the in-frame ones, with some missing. That table is the source of V, J and clone size, and D and trimming were worked out from the DNA. The table shows around 100,000 clones, with 85% to 90% occurring only once. CDR1 is SGHRS and CDR2 is YFSETQ in the germline V gene. CDR3 length equals 14 residues. Trimming took 0 bases from V and 6 from J, leaving 10 bases between them. The sequence derives from a human donor in a cohort sampled during active COVID-19. The chain uses TRBV5-1 and TRBJ1-5; D is undetermined. Sample: peripheral blood. CDR3 sequence reads: CASSLGSDSQPQHF. CDR3 DNA: TGCGCCAGCAGCTTGGGTTCAGATTCTCAGCCCCAGCATTTT.